The clone carrying this T cell receptor beta chain appeared a single time. Distinct nucleotide sequences in the sample also encode this CDR3. Data came from immunoSEQ multiplex PCR; TCRdb stores just in-frame clones and leaves some out. Here the sample spans 110,000 to 150,000 clones, roughly 79% being singletons. The data were taken from a study of blood T cell repertoires in COVID-19. The CDR3 has 13 residues. V was trimmed by 0 bases and J by 4 bases, leaving 8 bases between them. The germline gives CDR1 SGHRS, CDR2 YFSETQ. The sequenced sample consisted of peripheral blood. This receptor was identified in a woman between 55 and 75 years old with acute or convalescent COVID-19. The V and J genes are TRBV5-1 and TRBJ2-7, with a tentative D call TRBD2 (6 bases). Here the CDR3 DNA reads TGCGCCAGCAGCTTGGGCGGGGAGTACGAGCAGTACTTC. It encodes CASSLGGEYEQYF.